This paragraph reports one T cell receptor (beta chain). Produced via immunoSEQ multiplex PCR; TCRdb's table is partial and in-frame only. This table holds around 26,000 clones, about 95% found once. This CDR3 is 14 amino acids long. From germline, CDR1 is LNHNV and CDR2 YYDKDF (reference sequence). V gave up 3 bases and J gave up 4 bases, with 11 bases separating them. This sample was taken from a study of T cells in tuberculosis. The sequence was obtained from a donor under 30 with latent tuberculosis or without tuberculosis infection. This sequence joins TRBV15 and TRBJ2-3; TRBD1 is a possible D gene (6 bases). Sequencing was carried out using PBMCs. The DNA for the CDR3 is TGTGCCACCAGCAGGGGCCCAGGGGCAGATACGCAGTATTTT. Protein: CATSRGPGADTQYF.